This passage covers 6 T cell receptor beta chains from one sample sequenced in a study of blood T cell repertoires in COVID-19. Clones were sequenced by immunoSEQ multiplex PCR, and TCRdb holds only the in-frame ones, with some missing. The sample has 180,000 or so clones, 85% to 90% seen once. The sequenced sample consisted of peripheral blood. All receptors derive from a man between 18 and 35 years old with active or convalescent COVID-19.

This clone showed up just once. The rearrangement uses TRBV19 and TRBJ2-7; D is uncertain. CDR3 size: 13 residues. The V end lost 4 bases, the J end lost 5 bases, and 12 bases lay between the germline ends. Germline V gene data show CDR1 as LNHDA and CDR2 as SQIVND (reference sequence). As DNA, the CDR3 is TGTGCCAGTAGTACCACCCCCTACCACGAGCAGTACGTC. Residues: CASSTTPYHEQYV.

The V call is TRBV6-5, the J call TRBJ1-1, with D possibly TRBD1 on 5 matching bases. Trimming cost V 11 bases and J 1 base, with 14 bases left between them. Per germline, CDR1 MNHEY and CDR2 SVGAGI. CDR3 length: 13 residues. DNA for the CDR3: TGTGCCGTCGATCGAACAGGGAACACTGAAGCTTTCTTT. This encodes CAVDRTGNTEAFF.

The chain has TRBV5-1 and TRBJ2-7, with 13 bases aligning to TRBD2. The V segment lost 4 bases and the J segment 3 bases; nucleotides outside the gene matches: 7. CDR1 and CDR2 (germline): SGHRS, YFSETQ. There are 16 residues in the CDR3. Here the CDR3 DNA reads TGCGCCAGCAGCCGCGGACTAGCGGGAGTCCTCTACGAGCAGTACTTC. As protein: CASSRGLAGVLYEQYF.

The chain combines TRBV3-1 (or the pseudogene TRBV3-2) with TRBJ2-2; D is ambiguous. CDR1 is LGHDT and CDR2 is YNNKEL in the germline V gene (reference sequence). The CDR3 has 16 residues. Trimming removed 6 bases from V and 0 bases from J, with 14 bases in between. The CDR3 spells CASRALGVTNTGELFF. CDR3 DNA: TGTGCCAGCAGAGCGCTTGGCGTCACGAACACCGGGGAGCTGTTTTTT.

As regards this clone: An end of the junction does not agree with germline; a read error may underlie this. J is TRBJ1-3 and V is TRBV12-3 or TRBV12-4, with D possibly matching TRBD1 (6 bases). The CDR3 loop spans 12 amino acids. CDR3 sequence reads: CASSFYPGELNF. For the CDR3, the DNA is TGTGCCAGCAGCTTCTATCCAGGGGAACTAAATTTT.

This clone appeared a single time. J is TRBJ1-6 and V is TRBV6-1; D is possibly TRBD1 (6 bases). Trimming removed 2 bases from V and 10 bases from J, with 21 bases in between. The CDR3 has 17 residues. Germline CDR1 MNHNS, CDR2 SASEGT. CDR3 region: CASSESARGRAESPLHF. The CDR3 region has the DNA TGTGCCAGCAGTGAATCAGCCAGGGGCAGGGCTGAATCACCCCTCCACTTT.